This T cell receptor beta chain emerged from a study of cytomegalovirus exposure and HLA in healthy donors. The study sampled nominally healthy donors, though unrecorded immune exposures were likely. This CDR3 spans 13 amino acids. V lost 5 bases and J lost 0, with 5 bases in between. Per the germline V gene, CDR1 is MNHEY and CDR2 is SMNVEV (reference sequence). With 60 Vbeta and 13 Jbeta primers, the PCR was carried out. TCRdb keeps only in-frame clones here, not all; method: immunoSEQ multiplex PCR. This table holds 130,000 to 150,000 clones, about 82% found once. Study-level findings and limits: As a later analysis showed, a missense DCLRE1C variant was linked to trimming of TCR beta V- and J-genes. For most TCR beta V segments, an earlier analysis put the productive rate at about 87% or about 30% of the time.

The table lists this clone with a count of one. Its antigen is still unknown. Sequencing was done on a sample of PBMCs. This rearrangement joins TRBV27 to TRBJ1-5; TRBD1 might be the D (5 bases). The sequence came from a woman in her 40s in good health and CMV-seropositive. The DNA of the CDR3 is TGTGCCAGCAGTGACAGTAGCAATCAGCCCCAGCATTTT. It is translated as CASSDSSNQPQHF.